Included here is one TCR beta chain sequence, with context. This sample was taken from a study of T cells expressing NK-cell markers. This CDR3 has 15 amino acids. Reanalyzing the 5' RACE reads, TCRdb keeps one entry per CDR3 protein, without DNA. The listing contains about 430,000 distinct CDR3 sequences. The chain employs TRBV12-3 or TRBV12-4 and TRBJ2-5; TCRdb designates TRBD1, a call that cannot be tested without DNA. Sequenced sample: blood T cells: a sorted CD56 or NKG2C T cell subset, CD4+ or CD8+ T cells, or bulk PBMC T cells (not recorded which). The TCR was taken from a woman between 50 and 59 years old in good health. The CDR3 is CASSAGTGGQETQYF.